This TCR beta chain was identified in a study of T cell responses to AZD1222 COVID-19 vaccine. Findings and caveats of the study: Females made up more of the donors, who were largely white British, and clonal diversity may have come out too low.

Notes on this clone: Its specificity is not known.

Method: immunoSEQ multiplex PCR; TCRdb's copy keeps in-frame clones and lacks some. The sample lists around 130,000 clones, 75% to 95% occurring once. The CDR3 length is 14 residues. Trimming removed 5 bases from V and 7 bases from J, with 14 bases in between. The germline V gene has CDR1 LNHDA and CDR2 SQIVND (reference sequence). The TCR was taken from an adult in good health. The chain uses TRBV19 and TRBJ1-4; TRBD1 is a possible D gene (5 bases). The sample was peripheral blood, taken on day 0 of AZD1222 vaccination. CDR3 DNA sequence: TGTGCCAGTAGTGGCCTTCCGGGGGGTGAAAAACTGTTTTTT. Translating gives CASSGLPGGEKLFF.